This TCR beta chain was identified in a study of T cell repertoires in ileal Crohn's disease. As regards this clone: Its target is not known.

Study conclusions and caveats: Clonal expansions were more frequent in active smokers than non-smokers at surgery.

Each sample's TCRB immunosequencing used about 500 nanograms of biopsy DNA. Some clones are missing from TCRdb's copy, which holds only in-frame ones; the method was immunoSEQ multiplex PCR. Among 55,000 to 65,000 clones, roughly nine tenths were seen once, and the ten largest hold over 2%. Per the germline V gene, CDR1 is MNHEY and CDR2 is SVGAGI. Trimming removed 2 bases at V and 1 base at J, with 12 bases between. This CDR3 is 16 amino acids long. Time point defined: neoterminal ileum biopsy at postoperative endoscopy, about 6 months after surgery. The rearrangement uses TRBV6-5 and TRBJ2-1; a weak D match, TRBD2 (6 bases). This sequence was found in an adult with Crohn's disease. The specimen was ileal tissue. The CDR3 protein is CASSYRVGRSYNEQFF. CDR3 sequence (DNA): TGTGCCAGCAGTTACCGGGTGGGGAGGTCCTACAATGAGCAGTTCTTC.